These T cell receptor beta chains were read from a single sample in a study of human thymus T cells. The table came from immunoSEQ multiplex PCR; TCRdb's copy has only in-frame clones and leaves some out. The data contain tens of thousands of clones, 85% to 95% of them singletons. Input material: thymus tissue. These receptors all come from a girl under three years old with a congenital heart defect but otherwise immunologically healthy. CDR3s include the opening cysteine and the closing phenylalanine or tryptophan. A D gene is named only where the DNA matches it firmly. Clone sizes are given selectively: once, few, many, or a class where the clone is expanded.

>TRBD2|16|NA|TRBJ2-4|TRBV28
CASSPTSELAKNIQYF
TGTGCCAGCAGCCCCACTAGCGAACTAGCCAAAAACATTCAGTACTTC
>NA|16|NA|TRBJ1-1|TRBV5-1
CASSLGLLSRNTEAFF
TGCGCCAGCAGCCTGGGACTTCTATCGAGGAACACTGAAGCTTTCTTT
>NA|14|NA|TRBJ2-7|TRBV29-1
CSAVGRHPSYEQYF
TGCAGCGCTGTGGGGAGGCACCCATCCTACGAGCAGTACTTC
>TRBD1|21|NA|TRBJ1-2|TRBV27
CASSSNTAARDRGRGNGGYTF
TGTGCCAGCAGTTCGAATACGGCGGCCCGGGACAGGGGAAGGGGTAACGGCGGCTACACCTTC
>NA|15|once|TRBJ2-3|TRBV7-3
CASSLSGAAGDTQYF
TGTGCCAGCAGCTTAAGCGGGGCGGCGGGAGATACGCAGTATTTT
>TRBD1|15|NA|TRBJ2-1|TRBV4-1
CASSPDRGTYNEQFF
TGCGCCAGCAGCCCGGACAGGGGGACCTACAATGAGCAGTTCTTC
>NA|14|NA|TRBJ1-1|TRBV25-1
CASTSGLSNTEAFF
TGTGCCAGCACTTCGGGACTTTCGAACACTGAAGCTTTCTTT
>NA|12|NA|TRBJ2-7|TRBV18
CASSLNGYEQYF
TGTGCCAGCTCCCTGAATGGGTACGAGCAGTACTTC
>TRBD2|19|NA|TRBJ2-2|TRBV28
CASSFPLHSTSGNTGELFF
TGTGCCAGCAGTTTTCCCCTCCATTCGACTAGCGGGAACACCGGGGAGCTGTTTTTT
>NA|13|NA|TRBJ1-1|TRBV27
CASSISANTEAFF
TGTGCCAGCAGTATCTCGGCGAACACTGAAGCTTTCTTT
>NA|12|NA|TRBJ2-2|TRBV28
CASGAGHGELFF
TGTGCCAGTGGAGCGGGACACGGGGAGCTGTTTTTT
>TRBD2|16|NA|TRBJ2-1|TRBV6-5
CASSYTSGRSFNEQFF
TGTGCCAGCAGTTATACTAGCGGGAGGAGCTTCAATGAGCAGTTCTTC
>NA|15|NA|TRBJ2-1|TRBV9
CASSGSNSSYNEQFF
TGTGCCAGCAGCGGTAGCAACAGCTCCTACAATGAGCAGTTCTTC
>NA|14|NA|TRBJ2-7|TRBV4-1
CASSQDDTIYEQYF
TGCGCCAGCAGCCAAGATGACACTATCTACGAGCAGTACTTC
>NA|14|NA|TRBJ1-4|TRBV7-3
CASSKVATNEKLFF
TGTGCCAGCAGCAAAGTTGCAACTAATGAAAAACTGTTTTTT
>NA|16|NA|TRBJ2-1|TRBV5-1
CASSSTRDNTYNEQFF
TGCGCCAGCAGCTCCACCCGGGACAACACCTACAATGAGCAGTTCTTC
>NA|17|NA|TRBJ1-5|TRBV27
CASSKRGRGLGNQPQHF
TGTGCCAGCAGTAAGAGGGGGAGGGGCCTTGGCAATCAGCCCCAGCATTTT
>TRBD1|14|NA|TRBJ1-1|TRBV7-8
CASSTGQPNTEAFF
TGTGCCAGCAGCACGGGACAGCCGAACACTGAAGCTTTCTTT
>TRBD1|14|NA|TRBJ2-4|TRBV5-8
CASSFRQGMSIQYF
TGTGCCAGCAGCTTCCGACAGGGGATGAGCATTCAGTACTTC
>TRBD2|15|NA|TRBJ2-7|TRBV4-1
CASSQGTSGDYEQYF
TGCGCCAGCAGCCAAGGGACTAGCGGAGACTACGAGCAGTACTTC
>TRBD2|15|NA|TRBJ2-5|TRBV27
CASSFLAGGKETQYF
TGTGCCAGCAGTTTTTTAGCGGGAGGCAAAGAGACCCAGTACTTC
>TRBD1|14|NA|TRBJ2-7|TRBV5-1
CASSRGQATYEQYF
TGCGCCAGCAGCAGGGGACAGGCCACCTACGAGCAGTACTTC
>TRBD1|17|NA|TRBJ2-5|TRBV11-2
CASSYRDRGSQGETQYF
TGTGCCAGCAGCTATCGAGACAGGGGTTCGCAGGGGGAGACCCAGTACTTC
>NA|13|few|TRBJ1-2|TRBV6-1
CASSEAGQYGYTF
TGTGCCAGCAGTGAAGCGGGACAATATGGCTACACCTTC
>NA|12|NA|TRBJ2-3|TRBV27
CASSPRTDTQYF
TGTGCCAGCAGCCCTAGAACAGATACGCAGTATTTT
>TRBD2|20|NA|TRBJ2-3|TRBV4-2
CASSQRTSGSRGGSTDTQYF
TGTGCCAGCAGCCAACGGACTAGCGGGAGTAGGGGGGGGAGCACAGATACGCAGTATTTT
>NA|12|NA|TRBJ2-5|TRBV19
CASQRLQETQYF
TGTGCCAGCCAAAGGCTCCAAGAGACCCAGTACTTC
>TRBD1|16|NA|TRBJ2-3|TRBV4-1
CASSQEKGGPTDTQYF
TGCGCCAGCAGCCAAGAAAAAGGGGGCCCCACAGATACGCAGTATTTT
>NA|12|NA|TRBJ2-1|TRBV27
CASSLRADEQFF
TGTGCCAGCAGTTTAAGGGCCGATGAGCAGTTCTTC
>NA|14|NA|TRBJ2-3|TRBV4-2
CASSQPPLDGVRYF
TGTGCCAGCAGCCAACCTCCCTTAGATGGAGTAAGGTATTTT
>NA|13|NA|TRBJ2-7|TRBV13
CASSPPSTYEQYF
TGTGCCAGCAGCCCCCCCTCTACGTACGAGCAGTACTTC
>TRBD2|19|NA|TRBJ2-1|TRBV14
CASSQDGTSGRASYNEQFF
TGTGCCAGCAGCCAAGACGGGACTAGCGGGAGGGCCTCCTACAATGAGCAGTTCTTC
>NA|18|NA|TRBJ2-7|TRBV5-1
CASSIGWNGLKSSYEQYF
TGCGCCAGCAGCATCGGGTGGAACGGACTCAAGAGCTCCTACGAGCAGTACTTC
>TRBD2|16|NA|TRBJ2-7|TRBV19
CASSITPGLAGHEQYF
TGTGCCAGTAGTATAACTCCTGGACTAGCGGGCCACGAGCAGTACTTC
>NA|17|NA|TRBJ2-5|TRBV5-6
CASSFWVGGERVMAEYF
TGTGCCAGCAGCTTTTGGGTCGGGGGCGAGCGGGTGATGGCGGAGTACTTC
>TRBD1|19|NA|TRBJ2-7|TRBV28
CASSLCVPGQVVRSYEQYF
TGTGCCAGCAGTTTATGCGTCCCGGGACAGGTCGTCCGGTCCTACGAGCAGTACTTC
>NA|14|NA|TRBJ2-2|TRBV10-3
CAISEPTRDRELFF
TGTGCCATCAGTGAGCCTACTAGGGACCGGGAGCTGTTTTTT
>NA|11|once|TRBJ2-7|TRBV20-1
CSAEQGHEQYF
TGCAGTGCTGAACAGGGCCACGAGCAGTACTTC